One and the same sample provided the 25 T cell receptor beta chains below, sequenced in a study of T cell responses to AZD1222 COVID-19 vaccine. Profiling relied on immunoSEQ multiplex PCR, and the TCRdb table lists in-frame clones only, not all of them. Found here are tens of thousands of clones, 85% to 90% of them singletons; the top ten hold about 1.3%. The material sequenced was peripheral blood, taken 28 days after the second AZD1222 dose. These receptors came from an adult who received the AZD1222 COVID-19 vaccine.

The gene calls are TRBV9 and TRBJ1-2; D is unclear. Trimming removed 4 bases from V and 3 bases from J, with 16 bases in between. The CDR3 covers 15 residues. Germline CDR1 SGDLS, CDR2 YYNGEE. CDR3 coding DNA: TGTGCCAGCAGCTCCTTTAGGGTTGGGGACTATGGCTACACCTTC. Its protein product is CASSSFRVGDYGYTF.

The rearrangement links TRBV3-1 (or the pseudogene TRBV3-2) to TRBJ2-7; D call uncertain. The CDR3 sequence is 13 residues long. The germline CDR1 and CDR2 sequences are LGHDT and YNNKEL (reference sequence). V lost 1 base to trimming and J lost 2 bases, with 6 bases between them. Here the CDR3 DNA reads TGTGCCAGCAGCCAAGTAATTACCTACGAGCAGTACTTC. This encodes CASSQVITYEQYF.

This sequence joins TRBV28 and TRBJ1-2; D gene ambiguous. V was trimmed by 5 bases and J by 0 bases, leaving 16 bases between them. Germline loops: CDR1 MDHEN, CDR2 SYDVKM. CDR3 size: 16 residues. Here the CDR3 reads CASSGPRSGTNYGYTF. The CDR3 bases are TGTGCCAGCAGTGGACCACGATCCGGGACTAACTATGGCTACACCTTC.

The chain recombines TRBV7-3 with TRBJ1-1, with a tentative D call TRBD1 (6 bases). Deletions cut 2 bases from V and 4 bases from J, with 8 bases between. The V gene's germline CDR1 is SGHTA and CDR2 FQGTGA. This CDR3 is built from 13 residues. CDR3 sequence (DNA): TGTGCCAGCAGCTTAGGGGGCGCCACTGAAGCTTTCTTT. Its translation: CASSLGGATEAFF.

The rearrangement joins TRBV25-1 to TRBJ2-3; 12 bases line up with TRBD2. Per the germline V gene, CDR1 is MGHDK and CDR2 is SYGVNS. After removal of 4 bases from V and 7 bases from J, the junction contained 9 bases not matched to a gene. CDR3 size: 16 residues. The CDR3 DNA sequence: TGTGCCAGCAGTGGCCAGACTAGCGGGGGTTCAAATACGCAGTATTTT. Its protein product is CASSGQTSGGSNTQYF.

J is TRBJ2-6 and V is TRBV5-6, with no clear D. CDR1 and CDR2 (germline): SGHDT, YYEEEE. V lost 3 bases and J lost 0, with 10 bases in between. The CDR3 runs to 16 residues. CDR3 nucleotide sequence: TGTGCCAGCAGCTGGTACGAAAGCTCTGGGGCCAACGTCCTGACTTTC. The encoded protein is CASSWYESSGANVLTF.

This chain uses TRBV7-3 with TRBJ2-2, with D unresolved. Trimming cost V 0 bases and J 2 bases, with 13 bases left between them. CDR3 length: 17 residues. CDR1 is SGHTA, CDR2 FQGTGA, per germline. The CDR3 region is CASSLTQFTANTGELFF. The CDR3 bases are TGTGCCAGCAGCTTAACCCAGTTCACGGCCAACACCGGGGAGCTGTTTTTT.

The chain has TRBV7-9 and TRBJ1-6; TRBD1 agrees at 10 bases. Trimming removed 5 bases from V and 14 bases from J; junction bases left unmatched: 9. Germline-derived CDR1 and CDR2 are SEHNR and FQNEAQ (reference sequence). There are 14 residues in the CDR3. As DNA, the CDR3 is TGTGCCAGCAGCCCGGATGGGACAGGGGTTTCCCTCCACTTT. This codes for CASSPDGTGVSLHF. The whole variable domain, remainder taken from reference TRBV7-9 and TRBJ1-6, is DTGVSQNPRHKITKRGQNVTFRCDPISEHNRLYWYRQTLGQGPEFLTYFQNEAQLEKSRLLSDRFSAERPKGSFSTLEIQRTEQGDSAMYLCASSPDGTGVSLHFGNGTRLTVT.

This chain connects TRBV2 to TRBJ1-6; tentatively, D is TRBD1 (5 bases). Per the germline V gene, CDR1 is SNHLY and CDR2 is FYNNEI. The CDR3 loop spans 13 amino acids. V was trimmed by 10 bases and J by 9 bases, leaving 16 bases between them. CDR3 sequence: CATSGQGGSPLHF. The CDR3 DNA sequence: TGTGCCACCTCGGGGCAGGGTGGTTCACCCCTCCACTTT.

The J gene is TRBJ1-5, the V gene TRBV3-1 (or the pseudogene TRBV3-2); 7 bases align to TRBD1. J lost 9 bases, V lost 5 bases, and 4 bases had no gene match. The CDR3 spans 12 residues. Germline V gene lookup returns CDR1 LGHDT and CDR2 YNNKEL (reference sequence). CDR3 nucleotide sequence: TGTGCCAGCAGCTCCCCAGGGGGGCCCCAGCATTTT. Its protein product is CASSSPGGPQHF.

This clone was detected only a few times. This chain uses TRBV18 with TRBJ1-3; possibly TRBD1 for D (6 bases). Trimming shortened V by 6 bases and J by 2 bases, and 14 bases separated the two germline ends. The CDR3 is made up of 15 amino acids. The germline V gene has CDR1 KGHSH and CDR2 LQKENI. CDR3 DNA: TGTGCCAGCTCGCTCCGGGACAACCCTGGAAACACCATATATTTT. Residues: CASSLRDNPGNTIYF.

V gene TRBV6-5 combines with J gene TRBJ1-5, with a possible D match to TRBD1 (5 bases). The length of the CDR3 is 14 residues. Trimming pared 3 bases from V and 2 bases from J, leaving 8 bases between. Germline V CDR1 and CDR2: MNHEY, SVGAGI. The CDR3 reads CASSYQGGNQPQHF. CDR3 DNA: TGTGCCAGCAGTTATCAGGGAGGCAATCAGCCCCAGCATTTT.

The chain employs TRBV7-3 and TRBJ2-7, with 8 bases aligning to TRBD1. CDR3 length equals 15 residues. From germline, CDR1 is SGHTA and CDR2 FQGTGA. V shed 0 bases, J shed 1 base, and the junction held 2 bases outside the gene matches. CDR3: CASSLTGDRSYEQYF. CDR3 in DNA: TGTGCCAGCAGCTTAACAGGGGACAGGTCCTACGAGCAGTACTTC.

The rearrangement links TRBV20-1 to TRBJ2-3; 14 bases align to TRBD2. The germline gives CDR1 DFQATT, CDR2 SNEGSKA (reference sequence). This CDR3 contains 18 residues. With V trimmed by 3 bases and J by 5 bases, 13 bases remained unmatched. The CDR3 loop reads CSASWGGLAGGVRDTQYF. The CDR3 DNA reads as TGCAGTGCTAGTTGGGGAGGACTAGCGGGGGGAGTAAGAGATACGCAGTATTTT.

This rearrangement joins TRBV6-5 to TRBJ1-6, with D perhaps TRBD1 (5 bases). Germline CDR1 is MNHEY and CDR2 is SVGAGI. The CDR3 is made up of 16 amino acids. Between the trimmed V and J ends, which lost 4 bases and 1 base, there was a span of 11 bases. The CDR3 is CASSSTGVSYNSPLHF. The CDR3 coding sequence is TGTGCCAGCAGTTCTACGGGGGTTTCCTATAATTCACCCCTCCACTTT.

The rearrangement uses TRBV7-9 and TRBJ2-7; D uncertain. CDR1 SEHNR and CDR2 FQNEAQ come from the germline V gene (reference sequence). The CDR3 sequence is 14 residues long. Trimming cost V 1 base and J 4 bases, with 11 bases left between them. In DNA form, the CDR3 reads TGTGCCAGCAGCTTAGATATACCGAGTTACGAGCAGTACTTC. Encoded protein: CASSLDIPSYEQYF.

The chain combines TRBV2 with TRBJ2-3, with TRBD2 matching over 13 bases. Germline loops: CDR1 SNHLY, CDR2 FYNNEI. V lost 6 bases to trimming and J lost 8 bases; unmatched junction nucleotides: 11. CDR3 length: 16 amino acids. CDR3 sequence: CASRRLLAGGPGTQYF. For the CDR3, the DNA is TGTGCCAGCAGGCGACTACTAGCGGGGGGGCCAGGTACGCAGTATTTT.

The chain joins TRBV30 to TRBJ1-5; 8 bases align to TRBD1. J lost 5 bases, V lost 2 bases, and 5 bases had no gene match. From germline, CDR1 is GTSNPN and CDR2 SVGIG (reference sequence). This CDR3 has 14 residues. DNA for the CDR3: TGTGCCTGGAGTATAGGACAGGGATATCAGCCCCAGCATTTT. Residues: CAWSIGQGYQPQHF.

This chain joins TRBV15 and TRBJ1-3; possible D gene TRBD1, 6 bases. Trimming removed 7 bases from V and 4 bases from J, with 17 bases in between. Germline V gives CDR1 LNHNV, CDR2 YYDKDF (reference sequence). CDR3 length: 15 residues. The CDR3 loop is CATIPSRGTGNTIYF. The CDR3 nucleotides read TGTGCCACCATTCCTTCCAGGGGAACGGGAAACACCATATATTTT.

The gene calls are TRBV3-1 (or the pseudogene TRBV3-2) and TRBJ1-6, with 7 bases fitting TRBD1. Per the germline V gene, CDR1 is LGHDT and CDR2 is YNNKEL (reference sequence). Germline trimming cut 1 base from V and 8 bases from J; bases unmatched to any gene: 5. CDR3 length: 15 residues. As DNA, the CDR3 is TGTGCCAGCAGCCAAGCCGGGACAGAGTATTCACCCCTCCACTTT. This codes for CASSQAGTEYSPLHF.

The CDR3 protein is CASSPSPTPADTQYF. CDR3 DNA sequence: TGCGCCAGCAGCCCCTCTCCAACCCCGGCAGATACGCAGTATTTT. This sequence joins TRBV4-1 and TRBJ2-3, with unresolved D. Trimming stripped 4 bases from V and 4 bases from J, with 15 bases between. Germline V CDR1 and CDR2: MGHRA, YSYEKL. CDR3 size: 15 residues.

V and J are TRBV21-1 and TRBJ2-2; the DNA was not used to check the table's D call, TRBD1. TRBV21-1 is a listed pseudogene. This CDR3 has 17 residues. In DNA form, the CDR3 reads TGTGCCAGCAGCGATCCGGGACAGGGTTTTTGGACCGGGGAGCTGTTTTTT. This gives the protein CASSDPGQGFWTGELFF.

The rearrangement uses TRBV24-1 and TRBJ2-3, with 8 bases aligning to TRBD2. J was trimmed by 4 bases and V by 0 bases; bases with no gene match: 5. CDR1 is KGHDR and CDR2 is SFDVKD in the germline V gene. The CDR3 runs to 16 residues. The CDR3 loop reads CATSDLKRGTSDTQYF. DNA of the CDR3: TGTGCCACCAGTGATTTGAAGCGGGGGACCTCAGATACGCAGTATTTT.

The CDR3 bases are TGTGCCAGCAGTCCAGGGTCCACTGGAAACACCATATATTTT. This translates into CASSPGSTGNTIYF. The V gene is TRBV28, the J gene TRBJ1-3; possibly TRBD1 for D (5 bases). The CDR3 spans 14 residues. Germline values: CDR1 MDHEN, CDR2 SYDVKM. The V gene lost 5 bases and the J gene lost 2 bases, with 10 bases spanning the gap. The variable domain in full, with the rest retrieved from reference TRBV28 and TRBJ1-3, is DVKVTQSSRYLVKRTGEKVFLECVQDMDHENMFWYRQDPGLGLRLIYFSYDVKMKEKGDIPEGYSVSREKKERFSLILESASTNQTSMYLCASSPGSTGNTIYFGEGSWLTVV.

This chain uses TRBV5-4 with TRBJ2-6; D possibly corresponds to TRBD1 (6 bases). This CDR3 has 18 residues. With 4 bases removed from V and 3 bases from J, the gap between germline ends came to 20 bases. Germline V gene sequence: CDR1 SGHNT, CDR2 YYREEE (reference sequence). The CDR3 region has the DNA TGTGCCAGCAGCCCCGCGACTCAGGGGTCTGGTGGGGCCAACGTCCTGACTTTC. Translation: CASSPATQGSGGANVLTF.